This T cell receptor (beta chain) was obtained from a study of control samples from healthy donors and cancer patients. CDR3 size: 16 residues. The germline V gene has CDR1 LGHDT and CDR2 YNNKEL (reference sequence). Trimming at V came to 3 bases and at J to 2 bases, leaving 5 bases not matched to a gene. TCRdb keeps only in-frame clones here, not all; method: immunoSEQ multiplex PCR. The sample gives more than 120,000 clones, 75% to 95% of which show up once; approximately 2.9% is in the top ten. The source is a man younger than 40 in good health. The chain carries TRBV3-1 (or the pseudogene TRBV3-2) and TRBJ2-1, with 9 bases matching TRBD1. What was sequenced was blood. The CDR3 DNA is TGTGCCAGCAGCCAGGAGGGGACAGGGACCTACAATGAGCAGTTCTTC. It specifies CASSQEGTGTYNEQFF.